This passage covers 22 T cell receptor beta chains from one sample sequenced in a study of control samples from healthy donors and cancer patients. Using immunoSEQ multiplex PCR, the repertoire was profiled, and TCRdb retains in-frame clones only, with some absent. In the table there are about 130,000 clones, 92% of which are singletons. Sequencing was done on a sample of blood. The receptors stem from a man aged 18 to 29 in good health.

The sample holds a few counts of this clone. This chain's CDR3 is CASSSTGAYNSPLHF. CDR3 coding DNA: TGTGCCAGCAGTTCCACGGGGGCCTATAATTCACCCCTCCACTTT. V gene TRBV27 combines with J gene TRBJ1-6, with D tentatively TRBD1 (5 bases). The CDR3 runs to 15 residues. Germline CDR1 reads MNHEY; CDR2 reads SMNVEV (reference sequence). Trimming pared 4 bases from V and 2 bases from J, leaving 9 bases between.

The chain is built from TRBV3-1 (or the pseudogene TRBV3-2) and TRBJ2-7, with a weak D call TRBD2 (5 bases). V was pared by 3 bases and J by 1 base, with 13 bases between. This CDR3 has 15 residues. Germline V CDR1 and CDR2: LGHDT, YNNKEL (reference sequence). Here the CDR3 reads CASSQDLLGSYEQYF. The CDR3 DNA reads as TGTGCCAGCAGCCAGGACTTGCTGGGTTCCTACGAGCAGTACTTC.

V usage is TRBV10-3 and J usage is TRBJ2-1, with 12 bases that match TRBD2. V lost 6 bases, J lost 7 bases, and 4 bases stayed unmatched. Germline V lookup: CDR1 ENHRY, CDR2 SYGVKD. The CDR3 sequence is 14 residues long. The CDR3 coding sequence is TGTGCCATCAGCCCTGGACTAGCGGGAAATGAGCAGTTCTTC. Amino acid sequence: CAISPGLAGNEQFF.

The DNA of the CDR3 is TGTGCCAGCAGCCCCATGGACAGGGGGACCTACGAGCAGTACTTC. Residues: CASSPMDRGTYEQYF. V and J are TRBV14 and TRBJ2-7; 10 nucleotides agree with TRBD1. This CDR3 is 15 amino acids long. CDR1 is SGHDN, CDR2 FVKESK, per germline. Trimming cost V 4 bases and J 2 bases; bases outside gene matches: 5. Variable domain in full (rest from reference TRBV14 and TRBJ2-7): EAGVTQFPSHSVIEKGQTVTLRCDPISGHDNLYWYRRVMGKEIKFLLHFVKESKQDESGMPNNRFLAERTGGTYSTLKVQPAELEDSGVYFCASSPMDRGTYEQYFGPGTRLTVT.

The chain carries TRBV5-4 and TRBJ2-5; 7 bases line up with TRBD2. The CDR3 is 19 amino acids. After removal of 4 bases from V and 0 bases from J, the junction contained 18 bases not matched to a gene. Germline lookup yields CDR1 SGHNT and CDR2 YYREEE (reference sequence). The CDR3 sequence: CASSHLSIVGTNHQETQYF. The CDR3 region has the DNA TGTGCCAGCAGCCACCTTAGTATTGTTGGGACTAACCACCAAGAGACCCAGTACTTC.

The chain joins TRBV6-2 or TRBV6-3 to TRBJ1-2; 7 positions match TRBD1. There are 18 residues in the CDR3. CDR1 and CDR2 (germline): MNHEY, SVGEGT. V was clipped by 2 bases and J by 1 base; unmatched bases: 13. The CDR3 spells CASSYLGTAQMNNYGYTF. In DNA, the CDR3 is TGTGCCAGCAGTTACCTCGGGACAGCTCAGATGAATAACTATGGCTACACCTTC.

The chain employs TRBV14 and TRBJ2-1; 10 positions agree with TRBD2. V gave up 2 bases and J gave up 6 bases; unmatched junction bases: 7. Germline V gives CDR1 SGHDN, CDR2 FVKESK. The CDR3 extends over 16 amino acids. The CDR3 reads CASSQTSGGASNEQFF. The CDR3 coding sequence is TGTGCCAGCAGCCAAACCAGCGGGGGGGCCTCCAATGAGCAGTTCTTC.

The V and J genes are TRBV7-9 and TRBJ2-3; 7 bases agree with TRBD1. The CDR3 length is 15 residues. The ends lost 3 bases at V and 2 bases at J; junction bases unmatched: 5. CDR1 SEHNR and CDR2 FQNEAQ come from the germline V gene (reference sequence). The chain's CDR3 is CASSLGDRLTDTQYF. Written as DNA, the CDR3 is TGTGCCAGCAGCTTGGGGGACAGACTCACAGATACGCAGTATTTT.

The chain couples TRBV11-2 to TRBJ2-7; 10 nucleotides line up with TRBD2. The CDR3 contains 14 residues. Trimming removed 3 bases from V and 5 bases from J; junction bases left unmatched: 4. Germline-derived CDR1 and CDR2 are SGHAT and FQNNGV. CDR3 in DNA: TGTGCCAGCAGCTTCCTAGCGGGGGAAAACGAGCAGTACTTC. Amino acid sequence: CASSFLAGENEQYF.

This clone was picked up one time. The chain employs TRBV18 and TRBJ1-2, with TRBD1 matching 8 bases. Germline V CDR1 and CDR2: KGHSH, LQKENI. The CDR3 covers 16 residues. The V segment lost 1 base and the J segment 2 bases; nucleotides outside the gene matches: 6. The CDR3 DNA sequence: TGTGCCAGCTCACCACAATCAAACAGGGGGAACTATGGCTACACCTTC. As protein: CASSPQSNRGNYGYTF. Together with reference TRBV18 and TRBJ1-2, the CDR3 gives the full variable domain: NAGVMQNPRHLVRRRGQEARLRCSPMKGHSHVYWYRQLPEEGLKFMVYLQKENIIDESGMPKERFSAEFPKEGPSILRIQQVVRGDSAAYFCASSPQSNRGNYGYTFGSGTRLTVV.

V and J are TRBV5-4 and TRBJ2-7; possibly TRBD1 or TRBD2 for D (5 bases each). The CDR3 runs to 15 residues. The V end was cut by 0 bases, the J end by 4 bases, with 14 bases between. Germline values: CDR1 SGHNT, CDR2 YYREEE (reference sequence). The CDR3 coding sequence is TGTGCCAGCAGCTTGGCCGGGGCAGGGTCGTACGAGCAGTACTTC. Its translation is CASSLAGAGSYEQYF.

The genes are TRBV19 and TRBJ1-2; D gene unclear. Trimming removed 3 bases from V and 1 base from J, with 12 bases in between. This CDR3 is built from 15 residues. The V gene's germline CDR1 is LNHDA and CDR2 SQIVND (reference sequence). CDR3 loop: CASSIGVELNYGYTF. As DNA, the CDR3 is TGTGCCAGTAGTATTGGGGTTGAACTTAACTATGGCTACACCTTC. Complete variable domain (other parts from reference TRBV19 and TRBJ1-2): DGGITQSPKYLFRKEGQNVTLSCEQNLNHDAMYWYRQDPGQGLRLIYYSQIVNDFQKGDIAEGYSVSREKKESFPLTVTSAQKNPTAFYLCASSIGVELNYGYTFGSGTRLTVV.

The rearrangement uses TRBV7-3 and TRBJ2-7; D call uncertain. The CDR3 loop spans 13 amino acids. Germline CDR1 and CDR2: SGHTA and FQGTGA. V lost 2 bases, J lost 5 bases, and 10 bases lay in between. The CDR3 DNA sequence: TGTGCCAGCAGCTTATACCCCCACGACGAGCAGTACTTC. This translates into CASSLYPHDEQYF. Together with reference TRBV7-3 and TRBJ2-7, the CDR3 gives the full variable domain: GAGVSQTPSNKVTEKGKYVELRCDPISGHTALYWYRQSLGQGPEFLIYFQGTGAADDSGLPNDRFFAVRPEGSVSTLKIQRTERGDSAVYLCASSLYPHDEQYFGPGTRLTVT.

V and J are TRBV5-1 and TRBJ2-1; the match to TRBD2 covers 15 bases. Germline V gene sequence: CDR1 SGHRS, CDR2 YFSETQ. This CDR3 is built from 19 residues. The junction had 9 bases not matched to a gene; V was cut back by 0 bases and J by 5 bases. The CDR3 region has the DNA TGCGCCAGCAGCTTGGTCGCAGGACTAGCGGGGGGGAACCACAATGAGCAGTTCTTC. Translating gives CASSLVAGLAGGNHNEQFF.

CDR3 in amino acids: CASSRTRSYEQYF. DNA for the CDR3: TGTGCCAGCAGCCGAACTAGGTCCTACGAGCAGTACTTC. The V and J genes are TRBV7-2 and TRBJ2-7, with D perhaps matching TRBD2 (5 bases). This CDR3 region has 13 residues. CDR1 is SGHTA, CDR2 FQGNSA, per germline. The V end lost 5 bases, the J end lost 1 base, and 9 bases lay between the germline ends.

The chain carries TRBV27 and TRBJ1-4; D ambiguous. Between the trimmed V and J ends, which lost 4 bases and 0 bases, there was a span of 12 bases. From germline, CDR1 is MNHEY and CDR2 SMNVEV (reference sequence). This CDR3 comprises 16 residues. CDR3 residues: CASSSFGPATNEKLFF. The CDR3 DNA reads as TGTGCCAGCAGTTCCTTTGGGCCCGCAACTAATGAAAAACTGTTTTTT.

This rearrangement joins TRBV28 to TRBJ1-3; no clear D. Germline loops: CDR1 MDHEN, CDR2 SYDVKM. The V end was cut by 4 bases, the J end by 2 bases, with 3 bases between. There are 12 residues in the CDR3. The CDR3 sequence is CASSSPGNTIYF. The CDR3 DNA sequence: TGTGCCAGCAGTTCCCCTGGAAACACCATATATTTT.

The rearrangement links TRBV7-9 to TRBJ2-7; possibly TRBD2 for D (6 bases). Trimming took off 2 bases at V and 7 bases at J, with 15 bases between the two ends. Germline CDR1 and CDR2: SEHNR and FQNEAQ (reference sequence). The CDR3 has 14 amino acids. In DNA, the CDR3 is TGTGCCAGCAGCTTATCGGGCGACCGGGGGGAGCAGTACTTC. Protein sequence: CASSLSGDRGEQYF.

This clone showed up just once. The rearrangement joins TRBV10-3 to TRBJ1-1; 7 bases are a match to TRBD1. The CDR3 is made up of 15 amino acids. The trim removed 0 bases at V and 1 base at J, leaving 2 bases unmatched. CDR1 is ENHRY, CDR2 SYGVKD, per germline. Written as DNA, the CDR3 is TGTGCCATCAGTGAGTCGCAGGGGGGGAACACTGAAGCTTTCTTT. The encoded protein is CAISESQGGNTEAFF.

The gene calls are TRBV6-2 or TRBV6-3 and TRBJ1-2; 7 bases agree with TRBD1. The germline CDR1 and CDR2 sequences are MNHEY and SVGEGT. CDR3 length: 14 amino acids. J was trimmed by 4 bases and V by 6 bases; bases with no gene match: 8. The CDR3 DNA follows: TGTGCCAGCAGCCCGTTGGACAGGAGCTATGGCTACACCTTC. Protein sequence: CASSPLDRSYGYTF.

On this clone: The germline gene is not matched at one end of the junction; a read error may be the cause. Distinct nucleotide sequences in the sample also encode this CDR3. The CDR3, as DNA: TGCGCCACCAGCAGTAGGCCAGGGGGTTCGAACACTGAAGCTTTCTTT. The encoded protein is CATSSRPGGSNTEAFF. The rearrangement uses TRBV15 and TRBJ1-1, with 7 positions matching TRBD1. From germline, CDR1 is LNHNV and CDR2 YYDKDF (reference sequence). This CDR3 is 16 amino acids long.

The J gene is TRBJ1-1, the V gene TRBV27; D perhaps matches TRBD1 (5 bases). Germline lookup yields CDR1 MNHEY and CDR2 SMNVEV (reference sequence). Trimming left V 2 bases short and J 4 bases short, with 11 bases between. The length of the CDR3 is 14 residues. The CDR3 DNA sequence: TGTGCCAGCAGTTTAGTAGGGGCGCGCACTGAAGCTTTCTTT. This encodes CASSLVGARTEAFF.